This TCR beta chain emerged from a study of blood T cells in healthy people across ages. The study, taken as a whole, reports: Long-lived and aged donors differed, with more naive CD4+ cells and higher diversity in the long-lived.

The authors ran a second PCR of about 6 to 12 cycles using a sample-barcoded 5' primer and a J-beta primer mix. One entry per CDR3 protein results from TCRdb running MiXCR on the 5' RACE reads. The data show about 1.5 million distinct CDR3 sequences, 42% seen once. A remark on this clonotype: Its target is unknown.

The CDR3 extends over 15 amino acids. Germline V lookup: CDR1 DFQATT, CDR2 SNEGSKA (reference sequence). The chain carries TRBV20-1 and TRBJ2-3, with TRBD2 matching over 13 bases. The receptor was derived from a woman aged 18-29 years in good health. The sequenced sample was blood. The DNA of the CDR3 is TGCAGCGGGAAGGGAACTAGCGGGGGGGGAGATACGCAGTATTTT. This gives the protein CSGKGTSGGGDTQYF.